This T cell receptor beta chain was profiled in a study of graft-versus-host responses after intestinal transplantation. As for the study in general: Anti-thymocyte globulin induction, then tacrolimus and steroids for approximately 3 years, went to all recipients.

Germline V gene lookup returns CDR1 MNHEY and CDR2 SMNVEV (reference sequence). The germline V and J ends were trimmed by 5 bases and 0 bases, with 11 bases remaining between them. The CDR3 has 15 amino acids. Whole-study results and caveats: Recipient marrow contained GvH clones, some of which appeared first in ileum or blood. The highest levels of circulating GvH clones went along with early declines in HvG clones after transplant.

Investigators plated 200,000 CFSE-labeled responder cells together with 200,000 irradiated stimulator cells labeled with violet dye. Researchers sorted proliferating CFSE-low CD3+CD4+ and CD3+CD8+ responders once the reaction had finished. Only in-frame clones appear in the TCRdb table, and some are missing; sequencing was by immunoSEQ multiplex PCR. Among around 14,000 clones, 33% were seen once, and the ten largest hold about 2%. The sample here was alloreactive CD8+ T cells from a mixed lymphocyte reaction culture, taken before intestinal transplant. Subset defined: CFSE-low proliferating T cells sorted from roughly six-day pre-transplant mixed lymphocyte reaction (GvH or HvG direction). The receptor's source is a human patient who received an intestinal transplant. The chain is built from TRBV27 and TRBJ2-1, with D tentatively TRBD1 (6 bases). The CDR3 loop reads CASSGPDSSYNEQFF. In DNA form, the CDR3 reads TGTGCCAGCAGTGGACCGGACAGCTCCTACAATGAGCAGTTCTTC.